The rows below give T cell receptor beta chains drawn from one sample of a study of blood T cell repertoires in COVID-19. Profiling relied on immunoSEQ multiplex PCR, and the TCRdb table lists in-frame clones only, not all of them. Here the sample spans under 200,000 clones, 86% being singletons. Specimen: peripheral blood. The source of these receptors is a man in his late teens or twenties with acute or convalescent COVID-19. Each CDR3 is given with its conserved first and last residue.

J | V | length | CDR3
TRBJ1-5 | TRBV19 | 13 | CASSRQGPQPQHF
TRBJ1-4 | TRBV28 | 13 | CASRDSLREKLFF
TRBJ1-6 | TRBV18 | 16 | CASSPGETSYNSPLHF
TRBJ2-5 | TRBV27 | 13 | CASSHGSRETQYF
TRBJ2-1 | TRBV20-1 | 11 | CSARSSVEQFF
TRBJ2-1 | TRBV27 | 15 | CASSLQSTSYNEQFF
TRBJ2-6 | TRBV18 | 16 | CASSPLAGSGANVLTF
TRBJ1-2 | TRBV6-6 | 14 | CASSRRGQDYGYTF
TRBJ1-1 | TRBV6-1 | 15 | CASSETGGRRTEAFF
TRBJ1-2 | TRBV6-5 | 10 | CASIIQGYTF
TRBJ1-3 | TRBV4-2 | 14 | CASEKGAAGNTIYF
TRBJ2-1 | TRBV12-3/TRBV12-4 | 12 | CASSLRVNEQFF
TRBJ2-1 | TRBV15 | 15 | CATSRGDRGRNEQFF
TRBJ1-4 | TRBV4-1 | 13 | CASSQVLYEKLFF
TRBJ1-6 | TRBV30 | 13 | CAWTGGARSPLHF
TRBJ2-1 | TRBV7-2 | 15 | CASSNGQGIYNEQFF
TRBJ2-5 | TRBV6-5 | 15 | CASSLTSGGAKTQYF
TRBJ2-3 | TRBV9 | 14 | CASSPTSYTDTQYF
TRBJ2-2 | TRBV6-5 | 14 | CASTGGRGTGELFF